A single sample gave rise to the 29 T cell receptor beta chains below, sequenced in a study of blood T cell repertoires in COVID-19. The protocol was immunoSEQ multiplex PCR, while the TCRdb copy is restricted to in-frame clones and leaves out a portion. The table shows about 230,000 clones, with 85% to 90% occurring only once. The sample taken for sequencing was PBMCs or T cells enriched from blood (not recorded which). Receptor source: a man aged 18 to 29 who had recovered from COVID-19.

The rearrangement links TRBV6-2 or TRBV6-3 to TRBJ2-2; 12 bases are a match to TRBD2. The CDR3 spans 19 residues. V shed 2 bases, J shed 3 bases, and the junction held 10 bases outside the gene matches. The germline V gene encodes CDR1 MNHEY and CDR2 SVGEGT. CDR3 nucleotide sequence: TGTGCCAGCAGTTACAATTCTCCAACTAGCGGGGGGTACACCGGGGAGCTGTTTTTT. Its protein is CASSYNSPTSGGYTGELFF.

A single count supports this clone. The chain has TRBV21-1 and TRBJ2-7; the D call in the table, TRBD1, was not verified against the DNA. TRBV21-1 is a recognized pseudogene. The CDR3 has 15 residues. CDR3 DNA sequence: TGTGCCAGCAGCCCCTTCCCCGGGACACCCTACGAGCAGTACTTC. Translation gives CASSPFPGTPYEQYF.

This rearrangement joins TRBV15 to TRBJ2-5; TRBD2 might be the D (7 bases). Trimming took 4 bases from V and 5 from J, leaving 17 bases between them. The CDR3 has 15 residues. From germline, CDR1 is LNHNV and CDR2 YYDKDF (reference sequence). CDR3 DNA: TGTGCCACCAGCAAGACTAGCAGGGGCGGTGAGACCCAGTACTTC. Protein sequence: CATSKTSRGGETQYF.

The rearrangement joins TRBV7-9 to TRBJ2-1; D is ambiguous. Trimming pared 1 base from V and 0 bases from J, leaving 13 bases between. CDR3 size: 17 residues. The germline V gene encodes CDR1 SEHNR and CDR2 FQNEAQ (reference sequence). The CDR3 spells CASSLVGIQTSYNEQFF. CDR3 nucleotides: TGTGCCAGCAGCTTAGTAGGCATACAGACCTCCTACAATGAGCAGTTCTTC.

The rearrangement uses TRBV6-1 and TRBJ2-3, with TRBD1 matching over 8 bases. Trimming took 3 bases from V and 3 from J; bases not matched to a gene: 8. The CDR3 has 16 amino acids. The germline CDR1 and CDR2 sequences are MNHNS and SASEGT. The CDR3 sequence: CASSEAQGARTDTQYF. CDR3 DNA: TGTGCCAGCAGTGAGGCCCAGGGGGCTAGGACAGATACGCAGTATTTT.

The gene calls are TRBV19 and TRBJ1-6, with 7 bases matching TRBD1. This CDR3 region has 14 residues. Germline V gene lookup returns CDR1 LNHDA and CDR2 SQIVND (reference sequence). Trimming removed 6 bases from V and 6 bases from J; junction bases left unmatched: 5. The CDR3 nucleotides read TGTGCCAGTAGCCTACAGGGGTCTAATTCACCCCTCCACTTT. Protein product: CASSLQGSNSPLHF.

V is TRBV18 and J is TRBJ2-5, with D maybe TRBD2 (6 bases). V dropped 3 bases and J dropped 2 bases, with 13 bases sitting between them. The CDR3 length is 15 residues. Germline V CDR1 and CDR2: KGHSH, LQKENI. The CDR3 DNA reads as TGTGCCAGCTCACCGGTCGGGACTGTTCAAGAGACCCAGTACTTC. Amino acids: CASSPVGTVQETQYF.

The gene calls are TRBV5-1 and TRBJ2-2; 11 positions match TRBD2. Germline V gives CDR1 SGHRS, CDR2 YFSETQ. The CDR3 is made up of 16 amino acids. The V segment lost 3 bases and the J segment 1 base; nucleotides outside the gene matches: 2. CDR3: CASSSTSGGNTGELFF. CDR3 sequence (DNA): TGCGCCAGCAGCTCTACTAGCGGGGGGAACACCGGGGAGCTGTTTTTT.

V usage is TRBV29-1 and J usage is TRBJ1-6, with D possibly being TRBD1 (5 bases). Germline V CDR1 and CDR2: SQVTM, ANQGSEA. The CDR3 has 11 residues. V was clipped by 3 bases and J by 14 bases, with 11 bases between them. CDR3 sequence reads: CSVEISGSLHF. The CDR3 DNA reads TGCAGCGTTGAGATATCAGGGTCCCTCCACTTT.

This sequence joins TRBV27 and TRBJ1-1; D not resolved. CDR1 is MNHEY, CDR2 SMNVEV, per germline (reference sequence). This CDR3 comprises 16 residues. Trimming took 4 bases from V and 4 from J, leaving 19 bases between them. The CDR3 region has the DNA TGTGCCAGCAGTTCACGAGGTCGGGATCGCGGCACTGAAGCTTTCTTT. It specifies CASSSRGRDRGTEAFF.

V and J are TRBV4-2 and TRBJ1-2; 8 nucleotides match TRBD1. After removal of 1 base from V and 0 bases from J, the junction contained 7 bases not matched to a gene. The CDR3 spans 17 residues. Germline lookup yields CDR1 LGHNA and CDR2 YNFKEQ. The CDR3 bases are TGTGCCAGCAGCCAAGGATCGGGACAGGCTTCTAACTATGGCTACACCTTC. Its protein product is CASSQGSGQASNYGYTF.

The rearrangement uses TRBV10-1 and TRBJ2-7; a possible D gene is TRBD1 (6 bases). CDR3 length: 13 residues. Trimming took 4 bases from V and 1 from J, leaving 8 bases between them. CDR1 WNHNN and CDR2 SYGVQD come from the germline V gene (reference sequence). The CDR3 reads CASSGGQSYEQYF. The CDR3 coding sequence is TGCGCCAGCAGTGGCGGACAGTCCTACGAGCAGTACTTC.

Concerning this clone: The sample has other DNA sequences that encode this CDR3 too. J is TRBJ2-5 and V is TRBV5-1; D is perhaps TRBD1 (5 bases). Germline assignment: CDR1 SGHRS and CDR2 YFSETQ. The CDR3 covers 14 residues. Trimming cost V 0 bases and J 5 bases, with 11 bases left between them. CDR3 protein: CASSLVPGQETQYF. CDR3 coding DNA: TGCGCCAGCAGCTTGGTCCCAGGGCAGGAGACCCAGTACTTC.

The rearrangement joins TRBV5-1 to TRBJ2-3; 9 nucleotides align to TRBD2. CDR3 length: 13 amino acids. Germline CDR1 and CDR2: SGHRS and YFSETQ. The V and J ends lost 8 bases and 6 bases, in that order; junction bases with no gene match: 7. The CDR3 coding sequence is TGCGCCAGTAGACTAGCGGTCCGGGATACGCAGTATTTT. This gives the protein CASRLAVRDTQYF.

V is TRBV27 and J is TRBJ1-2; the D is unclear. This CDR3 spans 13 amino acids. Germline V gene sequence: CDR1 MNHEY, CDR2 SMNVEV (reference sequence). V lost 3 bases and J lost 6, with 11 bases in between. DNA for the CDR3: TGTGCCAGCAGTTTCAAAGGGAGGGATGGCTACACCTTC. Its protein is CASSFKGRDGYTF.

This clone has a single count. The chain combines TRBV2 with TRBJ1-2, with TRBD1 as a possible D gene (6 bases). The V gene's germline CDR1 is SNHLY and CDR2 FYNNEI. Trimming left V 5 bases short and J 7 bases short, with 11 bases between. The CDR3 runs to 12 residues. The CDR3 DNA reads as TGTGCCAGCAGTTTAGGGGGGGGTGGCTACACCTTC. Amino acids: CASSLGGGGYTF.

Here the CDR3 reads CASSSHGQGAWNGELFF. The DNA for the CDR3 is TGTGCCAGCAGCTCCCACGGACAGGGGGCATGGAACGGGGAGCTGTTTTTT. This chain uses TRBV7-2 with TRBJ2-2, with TRBD1 matching over 11 bases. The germline gives CDR1 SGHTA, CDR2 FQGNSA. The CDR3 is made up of 17 amino acids. The trim removed 4 bases at V and 7 bases at J, leaving 11 bases unmatched.

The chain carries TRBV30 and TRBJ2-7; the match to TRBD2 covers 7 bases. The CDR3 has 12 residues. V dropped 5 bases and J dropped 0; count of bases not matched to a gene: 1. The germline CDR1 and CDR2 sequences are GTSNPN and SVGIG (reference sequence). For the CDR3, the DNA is TGTGCCTGGCAGCGGGACTCCTACGAGCAGTACTTC. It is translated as CAWQRDSYEQYF.

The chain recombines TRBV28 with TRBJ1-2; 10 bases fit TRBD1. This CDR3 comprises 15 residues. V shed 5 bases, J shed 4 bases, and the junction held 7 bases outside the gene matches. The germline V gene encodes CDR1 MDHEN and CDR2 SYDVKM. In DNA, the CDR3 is TGTGCCAGCAGTCCCGGACAGGGGGGTGGCTATGGCTACACCTTC. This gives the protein CASSPGQGGGYGYTF.

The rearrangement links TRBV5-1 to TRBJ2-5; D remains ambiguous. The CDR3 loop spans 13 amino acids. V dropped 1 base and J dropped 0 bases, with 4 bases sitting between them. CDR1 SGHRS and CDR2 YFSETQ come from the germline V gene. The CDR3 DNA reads TGCGCCAGCAGCTTGCAGAACCAAGAGACCCAGTACTTC. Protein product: CASSLQNQETQYF.

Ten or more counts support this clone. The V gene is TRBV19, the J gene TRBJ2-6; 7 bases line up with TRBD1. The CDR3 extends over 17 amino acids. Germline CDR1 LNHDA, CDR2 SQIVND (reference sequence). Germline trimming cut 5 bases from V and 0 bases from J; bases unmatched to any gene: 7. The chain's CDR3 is CASSSWDSSSGANVLTF. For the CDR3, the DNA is TGTGCCAGTAGTTCCTGGGACAGCAGCTCTGGGGCCAACGTCCTGACTTTC.

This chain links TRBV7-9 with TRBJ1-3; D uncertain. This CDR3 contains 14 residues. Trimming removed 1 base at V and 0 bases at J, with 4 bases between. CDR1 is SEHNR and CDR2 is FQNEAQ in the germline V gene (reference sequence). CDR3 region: CASSLGLSGNTIYF. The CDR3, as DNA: TGTGCCAGCAGCTTAGGGCTCTCTGGAAACACCATATATTTT.

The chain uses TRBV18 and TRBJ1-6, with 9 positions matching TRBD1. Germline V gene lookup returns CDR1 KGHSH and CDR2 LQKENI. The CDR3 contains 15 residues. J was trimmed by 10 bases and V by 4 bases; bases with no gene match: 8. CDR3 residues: CASSRSGTGSSPLHF. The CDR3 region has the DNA TGTGCCAGCTCACGCTCCGGGACAGGGAGCTCACCCCTCCACTTT.

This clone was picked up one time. CDR3 sequence: CSASGGNNSPLHF. CDR3 nucleotide sequence: TGCAGTGCTAGTGGAGGGAATAATTCACCCCTCCACTTT. The chain is built from TRBV20-1 and TRBJ1-6; no clear D gene. This CDR3 spans 13 amino acids. Germline values: CDR1 DFQATT, CDR2 SNEGSKA (reference sequence). V was cut by 3 bases and J by 5 bases, with 8 bases left in between.

The CDR3 bases are TGTGCCAGCAGCTTGGAGATGAGTTATAGCAATCAGCCCCAGCATTTT. Its translation is CASSLEMSYSNQPQHF. The V call is TRBV5-5, the J call TRBJ1-5, with no clear D. The V gene lost 0 bases and the J gene lost 0 bases, with 10 bases spanning the gap. Germline CDR1 and CDR2: SGHKS and YYEKEE (reference sequence). The CDR3 is 16 amino acids. The entire variable domain, with the rest obtained from reference TRBV5-5 and TRBJ1-5, is as follows: DAGVTQSPTHLIKTRGQQVTLRCSPISGHKSVSWYQQVLGQGPQFIFQYYEKEERGRGNFPDRFSARQFPNYSSELNVNALLLGDSALYLCASSLEMSYSNQPQHFGDGTRLSIL.

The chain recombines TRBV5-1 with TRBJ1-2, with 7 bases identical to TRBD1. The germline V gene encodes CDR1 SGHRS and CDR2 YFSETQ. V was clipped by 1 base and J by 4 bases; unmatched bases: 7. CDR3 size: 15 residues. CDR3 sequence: CASSLQGTDVYGYTF. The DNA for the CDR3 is TGCGCCAGCAGCTTGCAGGGGACAGACGTCTATGGCTACACCTTC. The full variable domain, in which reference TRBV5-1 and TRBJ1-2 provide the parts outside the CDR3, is KAGVTQTPRYLIKTRGQQVTLSCSPISGHRSVSWYQQTPGQGLQFLFEYFSETQRNKGNFPGRFSGRQFSNSRSEMNVSTLELGDSALYLCASSLQGTDVYGYTFGSGTRLTVV.

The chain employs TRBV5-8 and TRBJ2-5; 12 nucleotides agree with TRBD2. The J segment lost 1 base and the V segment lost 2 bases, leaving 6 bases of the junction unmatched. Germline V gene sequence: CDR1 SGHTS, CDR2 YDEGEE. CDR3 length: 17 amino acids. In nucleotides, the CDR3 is TGTGCCAGCAGCTTATTCGGACTAGCGGGATCCCAAGAGACCCAGTACTTC. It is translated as CASSLFGLAGSQETQYF.

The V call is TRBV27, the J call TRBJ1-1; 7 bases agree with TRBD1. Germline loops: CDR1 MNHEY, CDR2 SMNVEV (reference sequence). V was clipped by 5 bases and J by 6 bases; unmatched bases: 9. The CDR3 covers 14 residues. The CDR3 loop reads CASSITGVVAEAFF. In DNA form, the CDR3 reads TGTGCCAGCAGTATCACAGGGGTGGTAGCTGAAGCTTTCTTT.

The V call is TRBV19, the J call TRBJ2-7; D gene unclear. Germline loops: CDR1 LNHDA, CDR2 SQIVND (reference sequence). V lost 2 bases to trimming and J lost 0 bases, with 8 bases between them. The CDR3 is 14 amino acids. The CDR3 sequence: CASSILADSYEQYF. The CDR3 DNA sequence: TGTGCCAGTAGTATACTCGCGGACTCCTACGAGCAGTACTTC.